This TCR beta chain is drawn from a study of human T cells and chemical hapten exposure. Study overall: Affected patients, primarily female, had alopecia areata, totalis or universalis.

Time point specified: patch test 3, about 24 weeks after DPC sensitization. Treatment defined: therapeutic diphenylcyclopropenone sensitization with weekly scalp DPC. Alopecia patients, 18 to 70 years old and DPC-suitable, served as donors. This CDR3 has 17 amino acids. V trimming: 6 bases; J trimming: 5 bases; junction bases outside the gene matches: 8. TCRdb redid the calling of the RACE reads with MiXCR, one entry per CDR3 protein. The top ten clones hold 10% to 13% of a sample with just over 95,000 distinct CDR3 sequences, 25% to 35% of them seen once. This clonotype came up a few times. V usage is TRBV12-3 or TRBV12-4 and J usage is TRBJ2-3; 16 bases align to TRBD2. The sequenced sample was whole blood, obtained in connection with sensitization to the hapten diphenylcyclopropenone (DPC). This TCR was sampled from a man aged 40-49 years with alopecia areata. Some clones in this sample may be carry-over from other donors' samples. The chain's CDR3 is CASSPGTSGRAGDTQYF. The CDR3 nucleotides read TGTGCCAGCAGCCCCGGGACTAGCGGGAGGGCCGGAGATACGCAGTATTTT.